Described below is a single T cell receptor (beta chain) sequence and its context. Its antigen is unidentified. Amplified regions were TCR beta CDR3 sequences from RNA transcripts. In the first-round RT-PCR of the TCR CDR3, the HTBI primer set was used. From the multiplex PCR reads, TCRdb called clonotypes with MiXCR, one entry per CDR3 protein. The repertoire holds around 500,000 distinct CDR3 sequences, roughly 22% seen once, with roughly 49% in the top ten. In germline, CDR1 is DFQATT, CDR2 SNEGSKA (reference sequence). The V gene lost 3 bases and the J gene lost 2 bases, with 9 bases spanning the gap. This CDR3 region has 13 residues. This entry is derived from a study of T cells in Graves' hyperthyroidism and ophthalmopathy. General observations from the study: Among clonotypes expanded in thyroid above 0.001, most were also found in blood. A model of 13 V-J features distinguished ophthalmopathy from stable hyperthyroidism.

The chain couples TRBV20-1 to TRBJ2-3, with no clear D. This sequence was found in a woman in her 70s with Graves' ophthalmopathy. The sequencing input was blood. The CDR3 DNA reads as TGCAGTGCTAGGAGTGGGGTCACAGATACGCAGTATTTT. The encoded protein is CSARSGVTDTQYF.